The 16 T cell receptor beta chains listed next were all sequenced from one sample in a study of blood T cells in healthy people across ages. The authors ran a second PCR of about 6 to 11 cycles using a sample-barcoded 5' primer and a J-beta primer mix. MiXCR was run by TCRdb on the 5' RACE reads, yielding one entry per CDR3 protein. The data show about 600,000 distinct CDR3 sequences, with about 45% seen just once and under 30% held by the top ten. The sample was blood. The receptor source for this set is an older man in good health.

This clonotype appeared a few times. This sequence joins TRBV7-2 and TRBJ2-1, with 11 bases identical to TRBD2. The CDR3 has 19 amino acids. The V gene's germline CDR1 is SGHTA and CDR2 FQGNSA. Trimming cost V 5 bases and J 7 bases; bases outside gene matches: 19. The CDR3 spells CASSRQTPGIAGGPNEQFF. The CDR3 DNA is TGTGCCAGCAGCCGGCAGACCCCGGGAATAGCGGGAGGGCCGAATGAGCAGTTCTTC.

The chain combines TRBV5-1 with TRBJ2-2; D gene ambiguous. Trimming left V 2 bases short and J 2 bases short, with 10 bases between. This CDR3 has 15 amino acids. The V gene's germline CDR1 is SGHRS and CDR2 YFSETQ. The CDR3 coding sequence is TGCGCCAGCAGCTTCACGGACCCAAACACCGGGGAGCTGTTTTTT. This encodes CASSFTDPNTGELFF.

The CDR3 is CASSGAGYSYEQYF. In DNA form, the CDR3 reads TGTGCCAGCAGTGGAGCGGGATACTCCTACGAGCAGTACTTC. The chain couples TRBV28 to TRBJ2-7; 7 bases agree with TRBD2. This CDR3 has 14 amino acids. V lost 5 bases to trimming and J lost 0 bases; unmatched junction nucleotides: 4. From germline, CDR1 is MDHEN and CDR2 SYDVKM.

V usage is TRBV20-1 and J usage is TRBJ1-2; perhaps TRBD1 as D (6 bases). CDR3 length: 12 amino acids. Germline V CDR1 and CDR2: DFQATT, SNEGSKA (reference sequence). V was clipped by 3 bases and J by 4 bases, with 9 bases between them. CDR3 loop: CSASEGGYGYTF. The CDR3 DNA is TGCAGTGCTAGCGAAGGGGGCTATGGCTACACCTTC.

The V and J genes are TRBV20-1 and TRBJ2-5, with D hard to call. This CDR3 contains 15 residues. The V gene lost 4 bases and the J gene lost 1 base, with 16 bases spanning the gap. CDR1 and CDR2 (germline): DFQATT, SNEGSKA (reference sequence). The CDR3 sequence: CSAIRGVRIQETQYF. Written as DNA, the CDR3 is TGCAGTGCTATCCGTGGTGTGCGGATCCAAGAGACCCAGTACTTC.

The sample holds a few counts of this clonotype. The genes are TRBV4-1 and TRBJ2-1; either TRBD1 or TRBD2 may supply D (5 bases each). Trimming removed 3 bases at V and 4 bases at J, with 19 bases between. Germline V gives CDR1 MGHRA, CDR2 YSYEKL. The CDR3 runs 17 residues. The CDR3 DNA follows: TGCGCCAGCAGCCAGAGAGATCCGGGGCTCTCATACAATGAGCAGTTCTTC. It translates to CASSQRDPGLSYNEQFF.

The gene calls are TRBV11-1 and TRBJ2-7; the D gene could be TRBD1 or TRBD2 (6 bases each). Germline values: CDR1 SGHAT, CDR2 FQDESV (reference sequence). The length of the CDR3 is 15 residues. V lost 7 bases, J lost 2 bases, and 18 bases lay in between. CDR3 coding DNA: TGTGCCAGCACGCGAACGGGGGCCGACCCCTACGAGCAGTACTTC. This sequence encodes CASTRTGADPYEQYF.

This clonotype was recorded only once. This chain uses TRBV4-1 with TRBJ1-5, with D perhaps TRBD2 (6 bases). The J call could be wrong; TRBJ2-3 is a better fit for the DNA end. Per germline, CDR1 MGHRA and CDR2 YSYEKL. The CDR3 contains 15 residues. CDR3 coding DNA: TGCGCCAGCAGCCAAGATCCCCGGGGGAATCAGCCCCAGTATTTT. It yields the protein CASSQDPRGNQPQYF.

The rearrangement uses TRBV20-1 and TRBJ1-2, with D possibly TRBD1 on 5 matching bases. Per the germline V gene, CDR1 is DFQATT and CDR2 is SNEGSKA (reference sequence). This CDR3 comprises 13 residues. Trimming removed 5 bases from V and 6 bases from J, with 16 bases in between. CDR3 loop: CSAPLLVGDGYTF. The CDR3 DNA sequence: TGCAGTGCTCCCCTTCTAGTGGGGGATGGCTACACCTTC.

The rearrangement joins TRBV12-3 or TRBV12-4 to TRBJ2-1; 14 bases align to TRBD2. The CDR3 is 18 residues long. The ends lost 6 bases at V and 6 bases at J; junction bases unmatched: 13. This CDR3 reads CASSPGTSGGVRLNEQFF. The CDR3 bases are TGTGCCAGCAGCCCCGGGACTAGCGGGGGCGTGAGACTCAATGAGCAGTTCTTC.

This clonotype was picked up a small number of times. The chain carries TRBV20-1 and TRBJ2-5; D possibly corresponds to TRBD1 (6 bases). This CDR3 region has 16 residues. CDR1 DFQATT and CDR2 SNEGSKA come from the germline V gene (reference sequence). Between the trimmed V and J ends, which lost 0 bases and 5 bases, there was a span of 19 bases. Written as DNA, the CDR3 is TGCAGTGCTAGAGATGGGAGACAGGCTCGGCGGGAGACCCAGTACTTC. This translates into CSARDGRQARRETQYF.

About this clonotype: One end of the junction does not line up with germline, which may come from a read error. The chain uses TRBV12-3 or TRBV12-4 and TRBJ2-3, with D possibly matching TRBD1 (6 bases). The CDR3 runs 16 residues. The CDR3 loop is CASSHTGREGTDTQYF. CDR3 sequence (DNA): TGTGCCAGCAGTCACACAGGGAGAGAGGGAACAGATACGCAATATTTC.

This sequence joins TRBV20-1 and TRBJ2-1; 8 bases line up with TRBD2. Germline CDR1 is DFQATT and CDR2 is SNEGSKA (reference sequence). The CDR3 extends over 13 amino acids. V was clipped by 3 bases and J by 4 bases; unmatched bases: 2. The CDR3 is CSASGGVYNEQFF. The CDR3 coding sequence is TGCAGTGCTAGCGGGGGGGTGTACAATGAGCAGTTCTTC.

The gene calls are TRBV9 and TRBJ2-5; no clear D. Germline values: CDR1 SGDLS, CDR2 YYNGEE. The CDR3 length is 14 residues. V lost 0 bases and J lost 7, with 13 bases in between. CDR3 sequence reads: CASSVGTDPWTQYF. For the CDR3, the DNA is TGTGCCAGCAGCGTAGGGACGGACCCCTGGACCCAGTACTTC.

J is TRBJ2-1 and V is TRBV20-1; 9 bases match TRBD2. This CDR3 region has 16 residues. CDR1 and CDR2 from the germline V gene are DFQATT and SNEGSKA (reference sequence). Trimming took 1 base from V and 6 from J; bases not matched to a gene: 10. For the CDR3, the DNA is TGCAGTGCTAGAGTTCTAGCGGGATACGGGGGCAATGAGCAGTTCTTC. This gives the protein CSARVLAGYGGNEQFF.

The chain recombines TRBV10-2 with TRBJ2-1; D remains ambiguous. V lost 6 bases and J 2 bases, leaving 5 bases between the germline ends. The CDR3 spans 12 residues. Germline V gene lookup returns CDR1 WSHSY and CDR2 SAAADI. Written as DNA, the CDR3 is TGCGCCAGCAGCGAGCCCTACAATGAGCAGTTCTTC. This sequence encodes CASSEPYNEQFF.